Below, 3 T cell receptor beta chains from the same sample are listed, as sequenced in a study of type 1 regulatory T cells. TCRdb fed the reads into MiXCR, producing one record per CDR3 protein. This sample carries 60,000 to 70,000 distinct CDR3 sequences, about 60% of them seen once, and the ten largest clones take 7.6%. Their antigen targets remain unknown. Specimen: cultured T cells, either the whole culture or a sorted T cell fraction (not recorded which). Described subset: Tr1-enriched cell product generated in vitro against host alloantigens. These receptors all come from a human donor in good health.

The chain has TRBV5-1 and TRBJ2-7; D gene uncertain. V was shortened by 3 bases and J by 3 bases, with 10 bases between the two germline ends. In germline, CDR1 is SGHRS, CDR2 YFSETQ. The CDR3 loop spans 13 amino acids. CDR3 loop: CASSSLGLYEQYF. CDR3 sequence (DNA): TGCGCCAGCAGCTCGTTGGGTCTCTACGAGCAGTACTTC.

This clonotype was counted only a few times. The V call is TRBV10-1, the J call TRBJ1-5; 8 nucleotides match TRBD1. In germline, CDR1 is WNHNN, CDR2 SYGVQD (reference sequence). The CDR3 contains 16 residues. The J segment lost 6 bases and the V segment lost 6 bases, leaving 13 bases of the junction unmatched. The CDR3 loop reads CASRGMGTGGSQPQHF. DNA for the CDR3: TGCGCCAGCAGAGGTATGGGGACAGGAGGGAGTCAGCCCCAGCATTTT.

The rearrangement links TRBV28 to TRBJ1-2; D is possibly TRBD1 (5 bases). The CDR3 runs to 13 residues. Germline V gives CDR1 MDHEN, CDR2 SYDVKM. V lost 5 bases and J 4 bases, leaving 11 bases between the germline ends. The CDR3, as DNA: TGTGCCAGCAGTCTCGGGGGGGGCTATGGCTACACCTTC. This codes for CASSLGGGYGYTF.